The present T cell receptor beta chain was sequenced within a study of T-cell memory formation after mild COVID-19. Using its own MiXCR run on the 5' RACE reads, TCRdb lists one record per CDR3 protein. The sample lists around 340,000 distinct CDR3 sequences; 20% to 25% were seen once. Concerning this clonotype itself: No antigen is known for it.

Study-level findings and limits: Pre-infection memory already had some responding clones, implying cross-reactive memory joined. The main location of contracting CD4+ clones was CM and EM, and that of contracting CD8+ clones was EMRA.

The V gene end was trimmed by 5 bases and the J gene end by 8 bases; junction bases not matched to a gene: 14. The CDR3 runs to 15 residues. Germline V gene data show CDR1 as SEHNR and CDR2 as FQNEAQ (reference sequence). The chain recombines TRBV7-9 with TRBJ1-2, with TRBD1 matching over 7 bases. This TCR was recovered from an adult woman who had mild COVID-19 (a few samples of this study predate the infection). Cell type and time point are not known. Material: PBMCs or a T cell subset sorted from them (not recorded which). In DNA, the CDR3 is TGTGCCAGCAGCCCAGGGGGTGGGATCACCGCCGGCTACACCTTC. This translates into CASSPGGGITAGYTF.